Listed here is a single T cell receptor (beta chain). Its specificity is not known. The CDR3 spans 16 residues. V gave up 3 bases and J gave up 1 base; unmatched junction bases: 5. Noted time point: persistent/refractory GD, antithyroid drugs over 5 years with positive TRAb. The TCR library was made from RNA extracted from PBMCs. An endocrinology department located in Xi'an, China, was where the patients came from. Sequencing libraries for TCR beta were prepared with iRepertoire HTBI primers and Arm-PCR of CDR3 regions. MiXCR, run by TCRdb on the multiplex PCR reads, gives a single entry per CDR3 protein. Of roughly 430,000 distinct CDR3 sequences listed, roughly 21% were seen once; the top ten hold roughly an eighth. These data belong to a study of regulatory T cells in long-lasting Graves disease. Study background: Patients with persistent Graves' disease had over 5 years of antithyroid drugs and persistent TSH receptor antibodies. Overall study findings and caveats: Accuracy may have suffered from the small sample size.

The sample in question was peripheral blood mononuclear cells (PBMCs), obtained when the disease was refractory, from a patient treated with antithyroid drugs. This TCR was sampled from a female donor with Graves disease. The chain links TRBV12-3 or TRBV12-4 to TRBJ1-1; the match to TRBD1 covers 10 bases. CDR3 sequence: CASSFLGQGKNTEAFF. The CDR3 bases are TGTGCCAGCAGTTTTTTGGGACAGGGGAAGAACACTGAAGCTTTCTTT.